This T cell receptor beta chain was retrieved from a study of vaccination effects on CD4 cells after COVID-19. Worth noting for this clone: Its matching antigen is unknown.

Generated by immunoSEQ multiplex PCR, the TCRdb table keeps only in-frame clones and is missing some. The table lists under 65,000 clones, around 80% of them singletons, with 2.4% in the top ten. Between the trimmed V and J ends, which lost 8 bases and 6 bases, there was a span of 19 bases. The CDR3 runs to 15 residues. Germline lookup yields CDR1 LNHDA and CDR2 SQIVND (reference sequence). Study-level findings and limits: Marked clonal contraction was seen in infection- and vaccine-induced clones late after vaccination. Cross-reaction with common cold coronaviruses was seen in only 1 of 255 vaccine-induced clones from healthy vaccinees. A shortage of convalescent patients and an absence of early post-infection timepoints characterized the study.

Peptide-pool stimulation followed by sequencing identified expanded antigen-specific CD4+ clonotypes in the ViraFEST assay. Culture lasted 10 days before CD4+ T cell isolation. After around 2 million PBMC were placed in each well, they were cultured with approximately 10 IU/ml IL-2 and roughly 10 ug/ml peptides. This chain connects TRBV19 to TRBJ2-2; D may be TRBD2 (7 bases). The sequence was collected from a human donor who received a COVID-19 vaccine. The sequencing used CD4+ T cells from PBMCs cultured with HCoV-229E spike peptides, collected before COVID-19 vaccination. CDR3 coding DNA: TGTGCCAGTGGGACCGTAGGGGGGAGGGCCGGGGAGCTGTTTTTT. This sequence encodes CASGTVGGRAGELFF.